This T cell receptor beta chain was identified during a study of identical twins. Broader study findings: With abundant cord blood beta clonotypes, insertions were fewer; memory repertoires showed no such pattern. Interpretation of the results relied on cross-sectional statistical analysis and not on following the same donors.

No donor was unhealthy or non-Caucasian. Comments on this clonotype: What it binds is unknown.

Unique molecular identifiers were present on the cDNA, which also gained a universal primer site by template switching. TCRdb passed the 5' RACE reads through MiXCR, listing each CDR3 protein once. This sample has approximately 670,000 distinct CDR3 sequences; 6% to 6.5% occur once, and the top ten carry about 2%. The receptor comes from a young man in good health. The sample taken for sequencing was naive T cells sorted from blood.

CDR3 coding DNA: TGTGCCAGCTCACCACCGGGACGGAATACCGGGGAGCTGTTTTTT. Its protein is CASSPPGRNTGELFF. The V call is TRBV18, the J call TRBJ2-2; D tentatively fits TRBD1 or TRBD2 (5 bases each). Germline CDR1 reads KGHSH; CDR2 reads LQKENI. Trimming pared 0 bases from V and 5 bases from J, leaving 10 bases between. The CDR3 contains 15 residues.